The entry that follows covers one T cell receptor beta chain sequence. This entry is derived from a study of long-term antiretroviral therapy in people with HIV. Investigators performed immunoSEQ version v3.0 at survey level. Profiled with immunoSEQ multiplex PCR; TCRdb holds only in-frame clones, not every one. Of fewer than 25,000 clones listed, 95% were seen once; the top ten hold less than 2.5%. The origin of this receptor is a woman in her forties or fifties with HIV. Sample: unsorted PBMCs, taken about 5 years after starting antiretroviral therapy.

This CDR3 is CASSEQREAYEQYF. The CDR3 DNA follows: TGTGCCAGCAGTGAGCAACGGGAGGCTTACGAGCAGTACTTC. The chain employs TRBV6-5 and TRBJ2-7; TRBD2 agrees at 7 bases. The CDR3 has 14 residues. V shed 5 bases and J 4 bases; nucleotides not matched to a gene: 8. Germline V gives CDR1 MNHEY, CDR2 SVGAGI.